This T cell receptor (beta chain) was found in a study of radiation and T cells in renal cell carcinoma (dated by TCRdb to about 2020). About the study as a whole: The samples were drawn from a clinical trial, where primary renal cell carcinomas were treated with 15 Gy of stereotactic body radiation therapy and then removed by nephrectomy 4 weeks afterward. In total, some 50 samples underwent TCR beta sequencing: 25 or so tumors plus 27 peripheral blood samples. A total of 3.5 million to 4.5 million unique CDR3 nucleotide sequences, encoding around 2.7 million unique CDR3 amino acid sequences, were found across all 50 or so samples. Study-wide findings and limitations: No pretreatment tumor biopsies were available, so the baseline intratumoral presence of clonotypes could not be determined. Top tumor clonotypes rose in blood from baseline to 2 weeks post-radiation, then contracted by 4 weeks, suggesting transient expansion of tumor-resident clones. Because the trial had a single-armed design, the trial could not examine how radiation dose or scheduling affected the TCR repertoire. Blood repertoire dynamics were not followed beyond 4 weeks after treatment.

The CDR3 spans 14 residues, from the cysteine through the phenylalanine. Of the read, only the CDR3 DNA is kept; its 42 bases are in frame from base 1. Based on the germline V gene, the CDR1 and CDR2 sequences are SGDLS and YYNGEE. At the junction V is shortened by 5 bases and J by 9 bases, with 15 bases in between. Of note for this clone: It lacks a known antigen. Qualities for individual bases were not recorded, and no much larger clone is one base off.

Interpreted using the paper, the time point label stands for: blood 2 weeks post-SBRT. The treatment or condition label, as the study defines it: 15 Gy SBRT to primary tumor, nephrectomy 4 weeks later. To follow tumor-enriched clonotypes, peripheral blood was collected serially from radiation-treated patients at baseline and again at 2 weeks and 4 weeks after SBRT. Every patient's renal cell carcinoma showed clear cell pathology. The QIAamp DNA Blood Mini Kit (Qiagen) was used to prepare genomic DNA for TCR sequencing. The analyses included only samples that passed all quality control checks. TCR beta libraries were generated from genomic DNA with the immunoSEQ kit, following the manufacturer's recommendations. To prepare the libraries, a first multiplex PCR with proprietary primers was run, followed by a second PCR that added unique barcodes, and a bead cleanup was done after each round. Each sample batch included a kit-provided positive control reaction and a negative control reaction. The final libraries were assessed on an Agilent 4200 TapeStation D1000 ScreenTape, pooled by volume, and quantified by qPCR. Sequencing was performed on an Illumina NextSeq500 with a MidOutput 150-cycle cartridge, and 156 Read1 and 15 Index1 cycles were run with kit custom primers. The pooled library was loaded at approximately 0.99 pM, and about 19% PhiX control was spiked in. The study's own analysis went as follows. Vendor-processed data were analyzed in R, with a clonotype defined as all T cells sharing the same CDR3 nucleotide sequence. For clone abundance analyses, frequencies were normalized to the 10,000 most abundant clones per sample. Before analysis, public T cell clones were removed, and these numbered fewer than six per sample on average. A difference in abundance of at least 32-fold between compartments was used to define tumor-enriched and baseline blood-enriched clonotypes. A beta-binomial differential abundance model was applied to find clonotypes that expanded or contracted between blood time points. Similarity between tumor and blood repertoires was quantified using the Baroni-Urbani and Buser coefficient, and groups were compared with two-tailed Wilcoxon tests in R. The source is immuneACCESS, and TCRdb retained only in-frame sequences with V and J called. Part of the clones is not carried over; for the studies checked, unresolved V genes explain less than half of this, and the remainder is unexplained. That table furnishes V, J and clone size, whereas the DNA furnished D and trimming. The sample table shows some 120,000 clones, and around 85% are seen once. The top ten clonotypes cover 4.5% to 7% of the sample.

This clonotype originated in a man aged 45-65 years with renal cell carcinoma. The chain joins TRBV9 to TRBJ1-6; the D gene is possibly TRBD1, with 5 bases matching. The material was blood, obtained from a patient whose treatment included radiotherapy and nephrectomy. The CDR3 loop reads CASSGGVDFSPLHF. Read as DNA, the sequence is TGTGCCAGCAGTGGGGGAGTGGACTTTTCACCCCTCCACTTT. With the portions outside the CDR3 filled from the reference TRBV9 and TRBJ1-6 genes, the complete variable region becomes DSGVTQTPKHLITATGQRVTLRCSPRSGDLSVYWYQQSLDQGLQFLIQYYNGEERAKGNILERFSAQQFPDLHSELNLSSLELGDSALYFCASSGGVDFSPLHFGNGTRLTVT.